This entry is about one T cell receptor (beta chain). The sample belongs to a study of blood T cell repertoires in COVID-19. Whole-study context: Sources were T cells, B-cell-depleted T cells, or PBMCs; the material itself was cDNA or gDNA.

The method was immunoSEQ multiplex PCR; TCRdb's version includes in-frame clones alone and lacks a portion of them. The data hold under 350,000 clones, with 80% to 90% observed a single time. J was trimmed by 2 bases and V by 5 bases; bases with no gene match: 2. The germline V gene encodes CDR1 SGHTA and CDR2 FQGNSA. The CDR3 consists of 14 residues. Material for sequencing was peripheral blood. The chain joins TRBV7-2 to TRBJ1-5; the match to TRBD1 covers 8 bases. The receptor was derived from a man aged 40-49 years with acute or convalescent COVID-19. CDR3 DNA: TGTGCCAGCAGCGCGGGACAGGGCAATCAGCCCCAGCATTTT. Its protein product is CASSAGQGNQPQHF.